These 9 T cell receptor beta chains came from one sample sequenced in a study of blood T cell repertoires in COVID-19. Some clones are missing from TCRdb's copy, which holds only in-frame ones; the method was immunoSEQ multiplex PCR. The data hold some 96,000 clones, with 86% observed a single time. The specimen was peripheral blood. All receptors come from an elderly man with acute or convalescent COVID-19.

This chain connects TRBV19 to TRBJ1-3, with 7 bases lining up with TRBD1. This CDR3 region has 14 residues. CDR1 and CDR2 from the germline V gene are LNHDA and SQIVND (reference sequence). V shed 7 bases and J 2 bases; nucleotides not matched to a gene: 5. In nucleotides, the CDR3 is TGTGCCAGTATTCGACAGGGAACTGGAAACACCATATATTTT. Amino acid sequence: CASIRQGTGNTIYF.

The chain couples TRBV28 to TRBJ2-3, with D possibly being TRBD1 (6 bases). The germline V and J ends were trimmed by 7 bases and 1 base, with 12 bases remaining between them. Germline V gene lookup returns CDR1 MDHEN and CDR2 SYDVKM. CDR3 length: 14 amino acids. The CDR3 DNA sequence: TGTGCCAGCAAACAGGGAGTCGGCACAGATACGCAGTATTTT. As protein: CASKQGVGTDTQYF.

The chain has TRBV2 and TRBJ2-3; 8 bases map to TRBD2. The CDR3 spans 17 residues. With V trimmed by 6 bases and J by 2 bases, 13 bases remained unmatched. Germline CDR1 reads SNHLY; CDR2 reads FYNNEI. DNA for the CDR3: TGTGCCAGCAGACGGGGGCAACTAGCGGCCCACACAGATACGCAGTATTTT. Protein: CASRRGQLAAHTDTQYF.

In its sample, this clone was seen a few times. The junction departs from germline at one end; a sequencing error may be responsible. The chain uses TRBV2 and TRBJ2-7; a possible D gene is TRBD1 (6 bases). Germline loops: CDR1 SNHLY, CDR2 FYNNEI. The CDR3 totals 15 residues. The CDR3 nucleotides are TGTGCCAGCAGGGAAGCCGGGACATTTACCTACGAGCAGTACTTC. Translated: CASREAGTFTYEQYF.

This chain joins TRBV14 and TRBJ2-2, with 11 bases matching TRBD1. Trimming cost V 2 bases and J 2 bases; bases outside gene matches: 7. The CDR3 runs 18 residues. Germline V lookup: CDR1 SGHDN, CDR2 FVKESK. The CDR3 spells CASSQKPGQGGNTGELFF. The CDR3 DNA reads TGTGCCAGCAGCCAAAAACCGGGACAGGGGGGTAACACCGGGGAGCTGTTTTTT.

The chain combines TRBV20-1 with TRBJ1-1; a possible D gene is TRBD1 (5 bases). The CDR3 length is 13 residues. V lost 3 bases and J 11 bases, leaving 19 bases between the germline ends. Germline CDR1 reads DFQATT; CDR2 reads SNEGSKA (reference sequence). Here the CDR3 reads CSASSPGGGRAFF. CDR3 coding DNA: TGCAGTGCTAGTAGTCCCGGGGGGGGAAGGGCTTTCTTT.

V is TRBV7-8 and J is TRBJ2-7; 9 nucleotides align to TRBD2. Germline-derived CDR1 and CDR2 are SGHVS and FQNEAQ. The V gene end was trimmed by 1 base and the J gene end by 3 bases; junction bases not matched to a gene: 4. The CDR3 contains 15 residues. The CDR3 here is CASSLGGTSFYEQYF. In DNA, the CDR3 is TGTGCCAGCAGCTTAGGAGGGACTAGCTTCTACGAGCAGTACTTC.

The chain combines TRBV5-4 with TRBJ2-7; TRBD2 matches 10 bases. From germline, CDR1 is SGHNT and CDR2 YYREEE (reference sequence). This CDR3 region has 16 residues. V trimming: 4 bases; J trimming: 0 bases; junction bases outside the gene matches: 7. CDR3 sequence (DNA): TGTGCCAGCAGCAAGGGCCTAGCGGGAGCCTCCTACGAGCAGTACTTC. This sequence encodes CASSKGLAGASYEQYF.

The chain employs TRBV6-5 and TRBJ2-2; 7 bases are shared with TRBD2. The CDR3 spans 14 residues. The germline gives CDR1 MNHEY, CDR2 SVGAGI. V lost 2 bases and J lost 6; bases outside the gene matches: 3. The CDR3 loop reads CASSYGGSAGELFF. The CDR3 nucleotides read TGTGCCAGCAGTTACGGCGGGAGCGCCGGGGAGCTGTTTTTT.